This TCR beta chain was found in a study of blood T cell repertoires in COVID-19. The wider study: Whether acute or convalescent, the COVID-19 samples came from the United States, Italy and Spain. From T cells, B-cell-depleted T cells, or PBMCs came the material, which was cDNA or gDNA.

In the study's own analysis: Estimation of nucleated cell counts relied on the amplification of reference gene primers. This table comes from immunoSEQ multiplex PCR, and its TCRdb copy is limited to in-frame clones, with some not included. The V and J calls and the clone size are those of that table, but D and trimming were determined from the DNA. The table has approximately 290,000 clones, about nine tenths seen once; the top ten hold 2% to 3%. This CDR3 comprises 17 residues. The V end lost 5 bases, the J end lost 0 bases, and 20 bases lay between the germline ends. CDR1 and CDR2 from the germline V gene are SGHAT and FQNNGV.

The chain joins TRBV11-2 to TRBJ2-7; the D gene is possibly TRBD2 (6 bases). Sequenced material: peripheral blood. This sequence originates from a man in his late teens or twenties with active or convalescent COVID-19. The CDR3 reads CASSPPGGPRNSYEQYF. CDR3 bases: TGTGCCAGCAGCCCACCCGGGGGACCCCGGAACTCCTACGAGCAGTACTTC.